Following are 30 T cell receptor beta chains from one sample sequenced in a study of T cells in Graves' hyperthyroidism and ophthalmopathy. Amplification of TCR beta CDR3 regions was performed using RNA transcripts as template. RT-PCR in the first round (using the HTBI primer set) targeted the TCR CDR3. Each CDR3 protein is one row after TCRdb ran MiXCR on the multiplex PCR reads. In the table there are about 690,000 distinct CDR3 sequences, 17% of which are singletons. Sequenced material: blood. The receptors were sampled from a man in his fifties or sixties with Graves' hyperthyroidism.

The chain recombines TRBV10-3 with TRBJ1-3, with D hard to call. Germline CDR1 and CDR2: ENHRY and SYGVKD. The V end lost 0 bases, the J end lost 0 bases, and 6 bases lay between the germline ends. The CDR3 has 15 amino acids. The CDR3: CAISESGSSGNTIYF. CDR3 nucleotide sequence: TGTGCCATCAGTGAGTCCGGGAGCTCTGGAAACACCATATATTTT.

The chain employs TRBV18 and TRBJ1-2; D remains ambiguous. Looked up from germline, CDR1 is KGHSH and CDR2 is LQKENI. The CDR3 extends over 14 amino acids. Trimming left V 2 bases short and J 1 base short, with 8 bases between. The CDR3 bases are TGTGCCAGCTCACCATCGAGCGATAACTATGGCTACACCTTC. Protein product: CASSPSSDNYGYTF.

In DNA, the CDR3 is TGCGCCAGCAGCCCCCCTAGCGGGAGTTTGAAGACCCAGTACTTC. Translating it yields CASSPPSGSLKTQYF. The chain has TRBV5-1 and TRBJ2-5, with TRBD2 identical over 10 bases. V shed 4 bases and J 6 bases; nucleotides not matched to a gene: 9. Germline V lookup: CDR1 SGHRS, CDR2 YFSETQ. This CDR3 contains 15 residues.

This clonotype was counted ten times or more. The chain carries TRBV30 and TRBJ2-2, with TRBD1 matching 10 bases. CDR3 size: 16 residues. The V segment lost 5 bases and the J segment 6 bases; nucleotides outside the gene matches: 12. From germline, CDR1 is GTSNPN and CDR2 SVGIG (reference sequence). CDR3 sequence: CAWQQPGQGIAGELFF. CDR3 DNA: TGTGCCTGGCAACAACCGGGACAGGGGATCGCCGGGGAGCTGTTTTTT. The entire variable domain, with the rest obtained from reference TRBV30 and TRBJ2-2, is as follows: SQTIHQWPATLVQPVGSPLSLECTVEGTSNPNLYWYRQAAGRGLQLLFYSVGIGQISSEVPQNLSASRPQDRQFILSSKKLLLSDSGFYLCAWQQPGQGIAGELFFGEGSRLTVL.

Here the CDR3 reads CAVPGSGANVLTF. DNA for the CDR3: TGTGCCGTACCGGGGTCTGGGGCCAACGTCCTGACTTTC. The rearrangement links TRBV12-3 or TRBV12-4 to TRBJ2-6, with D possibly being TRBD2 (5 bases). There are 13 residues in the CDR3. V shed 11 bases and J shed 1 base, with 9 bases lying between them.

This clonotype has only a few counts. CDR3 residues: CASSLNGRANTEAFF. For the CDR3, the DNA is TGCGCCAGCAGCTTGAACGGCCGGGCGAACACTGAAGCTTTCTTT. This rearrangement joins TRBV5-1 to TRBJ1-1; D remains unclear. CDR3 length: 15 residues. Between the trimmed V and J ends, which lost 1 base and 1 base, there was a span of 11 bases. From germline, CDR1 is SGHRS and CDR2 YFSETQ.

This clonotype was detected many times. The chain uses TRBV27 and TRBJ2-1, with D tentatively TRBD2 (5 bases). The CDR3 has 16 residues. Trimming took 4 bases from V and 7 from J, leaving 20 bases between them. Per germline, CDR1 MNHEY and CDR2 SMNVEV (reference sequence). CDR3 in DNA: TGTGCCAGCAGTTCTCCGAGGACTCGTTTGGGGAATGAGCAGTTCTTC. It is translated as CASSSPRTRLGNEQFF.

This chain uses TRBV6-2 or TRBV6-3 with TRBJ1-1, with TRBD1 as a possible D gene (6 bases). The CDR3 runs to 11 residues. Germline V gene sequence: CDR1 MNHEY, CDR2 SVGEGT. Between the trimmed V and J ends, which lost 10 bases and 8 bases, there was a span of 14 bases. The CDR3 loop reads CAIRKGGEAFF. CDR3 DNA: TGTGCCATCCGCAAAGGGGGGGAAGCTTTCTTT.

This clonotype was picked up many times. This chain connects TRBV12-3 or TRBV12-4 to TRBJ2-5; the D gene is possibly TRBD2 (5 bases). V was clipped by 1 base and J by 4 bases, with 7 bases between them. CDR3 length: 13 residues. This chain's CDR3 is CASSLDLAETQYF. The CDR3 DNA is TGTGCCAGCAGTTTAGATCTAGCAGAGACCCAGTACTTC.

This clonotype was counted at least ten times. This rearrangement joins TRBV2 to TRBJ2-1; the match to TRBD2 covers 11 bases. Trimming took 6 bases from V and 6 from J; bases not matched to a gene: 10. The CDR3 loop spans 16 amino acids. CDR1 SNHLY and CDR2 FYNNEI come from the germline V gene. CDR3 nucleotides: TGTGCCAGCAGCGCCAGCAATAGCGGGAGGGCCAATGAGCAGTTCTTC. It translates to CASSASNSGRANEQFF.

The chain has TRBV27 and TRBJ2-5, with 7 bases aligning to TRBD1. Losses at the gene ends were 5 bases for V and 9 bases for J; bases not matched to a gene: 12. CDR3 length equals 14 residues. Germline CDR1 and CDR2: MNHEY and SMNVEV (reference sequence). The CDR3 here is CASSTGVGYRAQYF. CDR3 nucleotides: TGTGCCAGCAGTACAGGGGTGGGGTACCGTGCCCAGTACTTC.

This clonotype was seen at least ten times. V and J are TRBV30 and TRBJ2-7, with D uncertain. The V gene lost 3 bases and the J gene lost 0 bases, with 3 bases spanning the gap. In germline, CDR1 is GTSNPN, CDR2 SVGIG (reference sequence). The CDR3 has 11 residues. The CDR3 nucleotides are TGTGCCTGGAGGTTCTCCTACGAGCAGTACTTC. Amino acids: CAWRFSYEQYF.

This clonotype was seen repeatedly, ten times or more. The chain recombines TRBV7-8 with TRBJ2-6, with D unresolved. The CDR3 runs to 13 residues. Germline V lookup: CDR1 SGHVS, CDR2 FQNEAQ. Trimming left V 5 bases short and J 4 bases short, with 6 bases between. This chain's CDR3 is CASSPYGANVLTF. CDR3 in DNA: TGTGCCAGCAGCCCCTACGGGGCCAACGTCCTGACTTTC.

This clonotype has a handful of counts. This chain connects TRBV28 to TRBJ1-6; 7 nucleotides align to TRBD1. CDR3 length: 17 amino acids. Germline values: CDR1 MDHEN, CDR2 SYDVKM. The J segment lost 7 bases and the V segment lost 6 bases, leaving 15 bases of the junction unmatched. CDR3 region: CASRSGTAFSGNSPLHF. The CDR3 coding sequence is TGTGCCAGCAGGTCCGGGACAGCTTTTTCCGGGAATTCACCCCTCCACTTT.

This clonotype was seen repeatedly, ten times or more. The gene calls are TRBV29-1 and TRBJ2-5, with D possibly TRBD2 on 5 matching bases. CDR1 and CDR2 from the germline V gene are SQVTM and ANQGSEA. Between the trimmed V and J ends, which lost 4 bases and 6 bases, there was a span of 15 bases. The CDR3 has 13 amino acids. CDR3 amino acids: CSVVGEGPKTQYF. The CDR3 nucleotides read TGCAGCGTTGTAGGAGAGGGTCCCAAGACCCAGTACTTC.

The table lists this clonotype with many counts. V usage is TRBV18 and J usage is TRBJ1-1; no clear D. Between the trimmed V and J ends, which lost 3 bases and 3 bases, there was a span of 8 bases. This CDR3 is built from 13 residues. Germline CDR1 and CDR2: KGHSH and LQKENI. The CDR3 here is CASSPPRDTEAFF. The CDR3 bases are TGTGCCAGCTCACCTCCGAGGGACACTGAAGCTTTCTTT. The full variable domain, with the rest looked up from reference TRBV18 and TRBJ1-1, is NAGVMQNPRHLVRRRGQEARLRCSPMKGHSHVYWYRQLPEEGLKFMVYLQKENIIDESGMPKERFSAEFPKEGPSILRIQQVVRGDSAAYFCASSPPRDTEAFFGQGTRLTVV.

This clonotype was observed at least ten times. The rearrangement joins TRBV27 to TRBJ1-2; possibly TRBD1 for D (5 bases). CDR1 is MNHEY, CDR2 SMNVEV, per germline (reference sequence). The CDR3 is 16 residues long. The V gene lost 6 bases and the J gene lost 0 bases, with 17 bases spanning the gap. CDR3 sequence (DNA): TGTGCCAGCAGGCACCCTTGGGGGGATTCTAACTATGGCTACACCTTC. Amino acids: CASRHPWGDSNYGYTF.

The sample holds a few counts of this clonotype. The genes are TRBV19 and TRBJ1-1; tentatively, D is TRBD1 (5 bases). Germline V CDR1 and CDR2: LNHDA, SQIVND (reference sequence). CDR3 size: 13 residues. Trimming removed 5 bases at V and 8 bases at J, with 15 bases between. The CDR3 here is CASSRGSGREAFF. The CDR3 DNA reads TGTGCCAGTAGTCGGGGGAGTGGCAGGGAAGCTTTCTTT.

This clonotype was seen a handful of times. V is TRBV7-9 and J is TRBJ2-2; TRBD2 matches 9 bases. The J segment lost 4 bases and the V segment lost 2 bases, leaving 14 bases of the junction unmatched. Germline CDR1 and CDR2: SEHNR and FQNEAQ (reference sequence). There are 19 residues in the CDR3. The CDR3 region has the DNA TGTGCCAGCAGCTTATCTCGGTTGATAGCGGGAGTGGTCACCGGGGAGCTGTTTTTT. This translates into CASSLSRLIAGVVTGELFF.

This clonotype has a count of ten or more. It may be a read error: a sequence one base away is much more abundant. V usage is TRBV28 and J usage is TRBJ2-7; D gene ambiguous. Germline CDR1 reads MDHEN; CDR2 reads SYDVKM. The V and J ends lost 6 bases and 3 bases respectively, with 15 bases between them. The CDR3 length is 14 residues. In DNA, the CDR3 is TGTGCCAGCAGCCAAGTGAACTTAATCTACGAGCAGTACTTC. It specifies CASSQVNLIYEQYF.

The genes are TRBV28 and TRBJ1-2, with a weak D call TRBD1 (5 bases). CDR3 length equals 15 residues. The germline V and J ends were trimmed by 5 bases and 3 bases, with 16 bases remaining between them. Germline CDR1 and CDR2: MDHEN and SYDVKM. The CDR3 DNA follows: TGTGCCAGCAGTGCTTGGGACTTAGCGTACTATGGCTACACCTTC. This gives the protein CASSAWDLAYYGYTF.

This clonotype was recorded a few times. This chain uses TRBV30 with TRBJ1-3; D gene ambiguous. CDR1 is GTSNPN, CDR2 SVGIG, per germline (reference sequence). The CDR3 sequence is 13 residues long. V lost 6 bases and J 6 bases, leaving 15 bases between the germline ends. CDR3 residues: CACSRRVENTIYF. CDR3 bases: TGTGCCTGCTCTCGGAGGGTTGAAAACACCATATATTTT.

The rearrangement uses TRBV2 and TRBJ2-3, with 11 bases fitting TRBD2. J lost 5 bases, V lost 6 bases, and 13 bases had no gene match. The CDR3 sequence is 17 residues long. Germline V gives CDR1 SNHLY, CDR2 FYNNEI. CDR3 sequence reads: CASRAPLLAGGGDTQYF. CDR3 nucleotides: TGTGCCAGCAGGGCCCCCCTTCTAGCGGGAGGAGGAGATACGCAGTATTTT. The full variable domain, its missing parts supplied by reference TRBV2 and TRBJ2-3, is EPEVTQTPSHQVTQMGQEVILRCVPISNHLYFYWYRQILGQKVEFLVSFYNNEISEKSEIFDDQFSVERPDGSNFTLKIRSTKLEDSAMYFCASRAPLLAGGGDTQYFGPGTRLTVL.

This chain uses TRBV28 with TRBJ1-6; D gene unclear. The CDR3 has 16 amino acids. Germline V gives CDR1 MDHEN, CDR2 SYDVKM. V lost 6 bases and J lost 0, with 12 bases in between. In DNA form, the CDR3 reads TGTGCCAGCAGCCCTTCGCGGGGCTCCTATAATTCACCCCTCCACTTT. Translation: CASSPSRGSYNSPLHF.

This chain connects TRBV10-3 to TRBJ2-7; D gene unclear. With 4 bases removed from V and 4 bases from J, the gap between germline ends came to 11 bases. Per germline, CDR1 ENHRY and CDR2 SYGVKD. The CDR3 runs to 13 residues. CDR3 loop: CAISGTGFYEQYF. The CDR3 DNA is TGTGCCATCAGTGGGACGGGTTTTTACGAGCAGTACTTC.

Remarks on this clonotype: A much larger clone differs from this one at a single base, so this may be a read error. The conserved phenylalanine or tryptophan normally closing the CDR3 is absent here, so this likely arose from a read error. The chain carries TRBV27 and TRBJ1-1; no firm D call. The CDR3 consists of 14 residues. From germline, CDR1 is MNHEY and CDR2 SMNVEV (reference sequence). V shed 5 bases and J shed 4 bases, with 14 bases lying between them. CDR3 sequence (DNA): TGTGCCAGCAGTCTAGCGGGGATGGGCACTGAAGCTTTCCTT. This codes for CASSLAGMGTEAFL.

The chain couples TRBV19 to TRBJ2-1; unclear D gene. Deletions cut 3 bases from V and 10 bases from J, with 19 bases between. CDR1 is LNHDA, CDR2 SQIVND, per germline (reference sequence). The CDR3 consists of 15 residues. In DNA form, the CDR3 reads TGTGCCAGTAGTATCCGAGCGCGAACGGCGGAAGAGCAGTTCTTC. It translates to CASSIRARTAEEQFF. Complete variable domain (other parts from reference TRBV19 and TRBJ2-1): DGGITQSPKYLFRKEGQNVTLSCEQNLNHDAMYWYRQDPGQGLRLIYYSQIVNDFQKGDIAEGYSVSREKKESFPLTVTSAQKNPTAFYLCASSIRARTAEEQFFGPGTRLTVL.

This CDR3 reads CASSINGQHQNEQFF. The DNA of the CDR3 is TGTGCCAGTAGTATAAACGGCCAACACCAGAATGAGCAGTTCTTC. V gene TRBV19 combines with J gene TRBJ2-1, with D unresolved. CDR3 length: 15 amino acids. Looked up from germline, CDR1 is LNHDA and CDR2 is SQIVND (reference sequence). The V end lost 2 bases, the J end lost 7 bases, and 15 bases lay between the germline ends.

A note on this clonotype: The junction departs from germline at one end; a sequencing error may be responsible. V and J are TRBV2 and TRBJ1-5; 7 positions match TRBD1. CDR1 SNHLY and CDR2 FYNNEI come from the germline V gene. CDR3 length: 15 residues. This CDR3 is CAGSRTGYSNQPQHF. The CDR3 DNA is TGTGCCGGCAGTAGGACAGGTTATAGCAATCAGCCCCAGCATTTT.

This clonotype was recorded at least ten times. The chain joins TRBV7-2 to TRBJ2-7; possibly TRBD1 for D (6 bases). Trimming shortened V by 7 bases and J by 2 bases, and 15 bases separated the two germline ends. Germline values: CDR1 SGHTA, CDR2 FQGNSA. The CDR3 runs to 14 residues. The CDR3 loop reads CASTVGHTTYEQYF. Written as DNA, the CDR3 is TGTGCCAGCACGGTGGGACACACAACCTACGAGCAGTACTTC.